The 9 T cell receptor beta chains presented below share a single source sample, sequenced in a study of patients and donors after allogeneic stem cell transplantation (dated by TCRdb to 2018 to 2021). The protocol used for the library was RT-PCR. The sequencer listed for this sample is NextSeq 550. TCRdb trimmed public reads at Q25 via fastp, called clones via MiXCR and kept in-frame beta chains. Every CDR3 protein is listed once, alongside the most common genes and DNA of its rows. In this sample the table shows some 87,000 distinct CDR3 sequences, around 46% of which occur a single time. The leading ten clones occupy roughly three fifths of the sample. Sequencing used blood, either unsorted or a sorted T cell fraction (not recorded which). Source of these receptors: a human donor who was either an allogeneic HSCT recipient or a stem cell or donor lymphocyte infusion donor (not recorded which). It is not recorded whose cells these are; they may come from a transplant donor.

There are a few counts of this clonotype. The chain couples TRBV9 to TRBJ1-5; D is unresolved. Germline V CDR1 and CDR2: SGDLS, YYNGEE. Trimming stripped 3 bases from V and 3 bases from J, with 10 bases between. This CDR3 has 14 residues. This chain's CDR3 is CASSARGPNQPQHF. The DNA of the CDR3 is TGTGCCAGCAGCGCCCGGGGTCCCAATCAGCCCCAGCATTTT.

This chain joins TRBV19 and TRBJ1-1; 7 bases are shared with TRBD1. The CDR3 consists of 15 residues. Germline assignment: CDR1 LNHDA and CDR2 SQIVND (reference sequence). As DNA, the CDR3 is TGTGCGACGAGCCCGACAGGGCGCCCAAACACTGAAGCTTTCTTT. Protein sequence: CATSPTGRPNTEAFF. Based on the CDR3 plus reference TRBV19 and TRBJ1-1, the full variable domain is DGGITQSPKYLFRKEGQNVTLSCEQNLNHDAMYWYRQDPGQGLRLIYYSQIVNDFQKGDIAEGYSVSREKKESFPLTVTSAQKNPTAFYLCATSPTGRPNTEAFFGQGTRLTVV.

The sample holds one count of this clonotype. The V call is TRBV20-1, the J call TRBJ1-2; D is uncertain. This CDR3 has 14 amino acids. Trimming removed 3 bases from V and 3 bases from J, with 14 bases in between. CDR1 is DFQATT, CDR2 SNEGSKA, per germline (reference sequence). CDR3 protein: CSASRMTNHYGYTF. In DNA, the CDR3 is TGCAGTGCTAGTAGAATGACAAACCACTATGGCTACACCTTC.

This chain's CDR3 is CASSQDGDRGYTEAFF. In DNA form, the CDR3 reads TGTGCCAGCAGCCAGGACGGGGACAGGGGGTACACTGAAGCTTTCTTT. The rearrangement uses TRBV4-2 and TRBJ1-1; 11 nucleotides match TRBD1. Germline trimming cut 3 bases from V and 3 bases from J; bases unmatched to any gene: 6. The CDR3 sequence is 16 residues long. Per germline, CDR1 LGHNA and CDR2 YNFKEQ.

The CDR3 DNA is TGCAGTGGGAGAGGCGAAGCTTTCTTT. Its protein is CSGRGEAFF. The rearrangement uses TRBV20-1 and TRBJ1-1, with D uncertain. The CDR3 runs to 9 residues. Trimming took 7 bases from V and 8 from J, leaving 8 bases between them. Germline V gene sequence: CDR1 DFQATT, CDR2 SNEGSKA (reference sequence).

This clonotype was seen only once. This chain joins TRBV20-1 and TRBJ1-4; the D is unclear. Per germline, CDR1 DFQATT and CDR2 SNEGSKA (reference sequence). The length of the CDR3 is 18 residues. Trimming removed 0 bases at V and 5 bases at J, with 22 bases between. The CDR3 bases are TGCAGTGCTAGAGATCACTCACCGGCGGCAACCATAAATGAAAAACTGTTTTTT. Its protein product is CSARDHSPAATINEKLFF.

The rearrangement joins TRBV12-3 or TRBV12-4 to TRBJ1-1; D may be TRBD1 (6 bases). The germline V and J ends were trimmed by 1 base and 5 bases, with 23 bases remaining between them. The CDR3 is made up of 18 amino acids. The CDR3 spells CASSLVIGLGGGRTEAFF. The CDR3, as DNA: TGTGCCAGCAGTTTAGTTATAGGGCTAGGCGGGGGGCGGACTGAAGCTTTCTTT.

The V gene is TRBV11-2, the J gene TRBJ2-3; D is uncertain. V shed 0 bases and J shed 2 bases, with 6 bases lying between them. Germline V lookup: CDR1 SGHAT, CDR2 FQNNGV. This CDR3 has 14 residues. CDR3 sequence (DNA): TGTGCCAGCAGCTTAGATCTAGTCACAGATACGCAGTATTTT. The encoded protein is CASSLDLVTDTQYF.

This clonotype has a handful of counts. The CDR3 spells CASSESKSNTEAFF. The CDR3 DNA sequence: TGCGCCAGCAGTGAGTCGAAGAGTAACACTGAAGCTTTCTTT. The genes are TRBV10-2 and TRBJ1-1; no clear D. This CDR3 is built from 14 residues. Trimming removed 0 bases from V and 2 bases from J, with 7 bases in between. Per germline, CDR1 WSHSY and CDR2 SAAADI.